This T cell receptor (beta chain) was obtained from a study of shared clonotypes between healthy human individuals. Study as a whole: Donors had three CD4 naive, three CD4 memory, two CD8 naive and one CD8 memory plate apiece.

Generated by immunoSEQ multiplex PCR, the TCRdb table keeps only in-frame clones and is missing some. The table includes 950,000 to 1,300,000 clones, about 75% detected once. Study observations and caveats: Around 5% of naive CD4 clonotypes were shared across a handful of donors.

V dropped 0 bases and J dropped 7 bases, with 13 bases sitting between them. This CDR3 comprises 14 residues. Germline V gene lookup returns CDR1 GTSNPN and CDR2 SVGIG (reference sequence). This clone was seen just once. Its antigen is unidentified. Sequencing was performed on memory CD4+ T cells sorted from blood. Subset here: CD45RA-negative fraction. The gene calls are TRBV30 and TRBJ2-1, with D possibly being TRBD2 (5 bases). The sequence was obtained from a man aged 18 to 29 in good health. Here the CDR3 DNA reads TGTGCCTGGAGTGTATTAAGCGGCTGGAATGAGCAGTTCTTC. Translating gives CAWSVLSGWNEQFF.